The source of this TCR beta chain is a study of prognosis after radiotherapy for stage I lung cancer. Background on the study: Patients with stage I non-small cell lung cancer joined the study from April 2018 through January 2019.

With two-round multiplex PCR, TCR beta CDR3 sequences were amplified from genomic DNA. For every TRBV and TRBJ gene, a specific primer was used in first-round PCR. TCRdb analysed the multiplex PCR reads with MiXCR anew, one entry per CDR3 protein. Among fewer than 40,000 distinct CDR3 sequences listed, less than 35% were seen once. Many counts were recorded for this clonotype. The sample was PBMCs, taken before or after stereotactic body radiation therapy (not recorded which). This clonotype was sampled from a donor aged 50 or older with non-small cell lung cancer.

Here the CDR3 DNA reads TGTGCCAGCAGCCTAGGACCCGTCCAGGTGGCTGAAGCTTTCTTT. Amino acid sequence: CASSLGPVQVAEAFF. V usage is TRBV5-6 and J usage is TRBJ1-1; D is ambiguous. V dropped 4 bases and J dropped 6 bases, with 19 bases sitting between them. Germline CDR1 reads SGHDT; CDR2 reads YYEEEE. This CDR3 comprises 15 residues.